This T cell receptor beta chain was captured in a study of CD8 T cells in Susac syndrome. The V end was cut by 2 bases, the J end by 1 base, with 8 bases between. The CDR3 sequence is 14 residues long. Germline V lookup: CDR1 LNHDA, CDR2 SQIVND (reference sequence). Peripheral blood CD8+ and CD4+ T cells were profiled by TCR beta sequencing. TEMRA cells were enriched by FACS, and CD4+ and CD8+ T cells were negatively isolated. RNA was extracted with the RNeasy kit, and a quantity of roughly 0.5 to 1 ug was reverse transcribed using random hexamers. A single record per CDR3 protein comes from TCRdb applying MiXCR to the immunoSEQ multiplex PCR reads. The sample records under 200,000 distinct CDR3 sequences, approximately 96% being singletons.

The rearrangement joins TRBV19 to TRBJ2-5, with TRBD1 as a possible D gene (6 bases). The sample taken for sequencing was CD4+ T cells from PBMCs. The TCR was taken from a human donor in good health. CDR3 in DNA: TGTGCCAGTAGTATACAGGGGCTCCAAGAGACCCAGTACTTC. Protein sequence: CASSIQGLQETQYF. The full variable domain, in which reference TRBV19 and TRBJ2-5 provide the parts outside the CDR3, is DGGITQSPKYLFRKEGQNVTLSCEQNLNHDAMYWYRQDPGQGLRLIYYSQIVNDFQKGDIAEGYSVSREKKESFPLTVTSAQKNPTAFYLCASSIQGLQETQYFGPGTRLLVL.